A single sample gave rise to the 11 T cell receptor beta chains below, sequenced in a study of T cells after yellow fever vaccination. MiXCR was run by TCRdb on the 5' RACE reads, yielding one entry per CDR3 protein. The table has 350,000 to 550,000 distinct CDR3 sequences, around a sixth seen once. This sample comprised PBMCs, obtained before the yellow fever booster vaccination. The receptors here all came from a man in his late teens or twenties who received the YFV17D yellow fever vaccine.

V and J are TRBV10-3 and TRBJ2-7; D gene unclear. The V and J ends lost 2 bases and 1 base respectively, with 3 bases between them. Germline-derived CDR1 and CDR2 are ENHRY and SYGVKD. This CDR3 has 12 amino acids. The chain's CDR3 is CAISEVSYEQYF. Here the CDR3 DNA reads TGTGCCATCAGTGAGGTTTCCTACGAGCAGTACTTC.

In this sample, this clonotype turned up a few times. The junction shows a germline mismatch at one end, possibly a read error. V usage is TRBV6-2 or TRBV6-3 and J usage is TRBJ2-3; D perhaps matches TRBD1 (5 bases). There are 13 residues in the CDR3. The germline V gene has CDR1 MNHEY and CDR2 SVGEGT. The CDR3 DNA is TGTGCCAGCAGTTACTTAACGGCCAGGGCGCCGATATTT. It yields the protein CASSYLTARAPIF.

This chain uses TRBV10-3 with TRBJ2-7; 11 bases map to TRBD2. Germline V CDR1 and CDR2: ENHRY, SYGVKD. The trim removed 2 bases at V and 2 bases at J, leaving 5 bases unmatched. The CDR3 runs 16 residues. The CDR3 loop is CAISETGLAEPYEQYF. The CDR3 DNA follows: TGTGCCATCAGTGAGACGGGACTAGCGGAACCCTACGAGCAGTACTTC.

This clonotype was detected only a few times. This chain links TRBV6-5 with TRBJ1-1, with TRBD1 as a possible D gene (5 bases). Between the trimmed V and J ends, which lost 4 bases and 4 bases, there was a span of 10 bases. The germline V gene has CDR1 MNHEY and CDR2 SVGAGI. The CDR3 sequence is 13 residues long. As DNA, the CDR3 is TGTGCCAGCAGTTCGTTCCAGGGCACTGAAGCTTTCTTT. Translation gives CASSSFQGTEAFF.

The chain uses TRBV4-3 and TRBJ2-1; possibly TRBD2 for D (6 bases). The CDR3 extends over 17 amino acids. The V end lost 1 base, the J end lost 2 bases, and 15 bases lay between the germline ends. The V gene's germline CDR1 is LGHNA and CDR2 YSLEER. The CDR3, as DNA: TGCGCCAGCAGCCAAGCGGTCAGCAGGGAGGCCTACAATGAGCAGTTCTTC. As protein: CASSQAVSREAYNEQFF.

The chain links TRBV4-3 to TRBJ1-3, with D unclear. The CDR3 spans 15 residues. Germline V gene lookup returns CDR1 LGHNA and CDR2 YSLEER. Trimming pared 1 base from V and 0 bases from J, leaving 7 bases between. This CDR3 is CASSQGRASGNTIYF. The CDR3 DNA is TGCGCCAGCAGCCAAGGACGGGCCTCTGGAAACACCATATATTTT.

The chain combines TRBV7-9 with TRBJ2-7; TRBD2 aligns across 9 bases. The CDR3 spans 17 residues. The ends lost 4 bases at V and 0 bases at J; junction bases unmatched: 10. Germline assignment: CDR1 SEHNR and CDR2 FQNEAQ (reference sequence). The CDR3 DNA reads as TGTGCCAGCAGCTCCCTCCACAGCGGGGGGATCTCCTACGAGCAGTACTTC. It specifies CASSSLHSGGISYEQYF.

Only a few counts were recorded for this clonotype. The V call is TRBV6-5, the J call TRBJ1-4, with 9 bases aligning to TRBD1. J gave up 7 bases and V 4 bases, and 10 bases lay outside the gene matches. The CDR3 is 16 amino acids. CDR1 is MNHEY, CDR2 SVGAGI, per germline. CDR3 DNA: TGTGCCAGCAGTTTGATGGGACAGGGTCGCTTTGAAAAACTGTTTTTT. Translation: CASSLMGQGRFEKLFF.

This clonotype was counted between two and nine times. CDR3 nucleotides: TGTGCCAGCAGCTTATGGGGCTCCCCGGACAGCTACACCTTC. Translated, it gives CASSLWGSPDSYTF. The chain couples TRBV7-9 to TRBJ1-2, with D possibly matching TRBD1 (5 bases). CDR3 length equals 14 residues. Germline lookup yields CDR1 SEHNR and CDR2 FQNEAQ (reference sequence). V was shortened by 2 bases and J by 9 bases, with 16 bases between the two germline ends.

The table lists this clonotype with a few counts. V usage is TRBV7-7 and J usage is TRBJ2-5, with D unclear. Trimming took 0 bases from V and 5 from J, leaving 13 bases between them. Germline V gives CDR1 SSHAT, CDR2 FNYEAQ (reference sequence). The CDR3 length is 15 residues. This chain's CDR3 is CASSLASGFGETQYF. The CDR3 bases are TGTGCCAGCAGCTTAGCCTCCGGTTTCGGGGAGACCCAGTACTTC.

This clonotype showed up many times. The J gene is TRBJ2-3, the V gene TRBV5-1; no firm D call. The CDR3 length is 14 residues. Germline CDR1 SGHRS, CDR2 YFSETQ. Between the trimmed V and J ends, which lost 0 bases and 2 bases, there was a span of 7 bases. The CDR3, as DNA: TGCGCCAGCAGCTTGGTAGGGATCACAGATACGCAGTATTTT. Its translation is CASSLVGITDTQYF.